Given below is one T cell receptor beta chain in context. This sample is part of a study of blood T cell repertoires in COVID-19. Study-wide context: T cells, B-cell-depleted T cells, or PBMCs provided the cDNA or gDNA that served as material.

Trimming cost V 3 bases and J 15 bases; bases outside gene matches: 12. Germline CDR1 reads SGHDT; CDR2 reads YYEEEE. This CDR3 is 13 amino acids long. Study processing details: Reference gene primer amplification yielded estimated nucleated cell counts. Assay: immunoSEQ multiplex PCR; the TCRdb copy retains only in-frame clones and omits some. That table furnishes V, J and clone size, whereas the DNA furnished D and trimming. The sample lists roughly 330,000 clones; approximately 90% were seen once. The chain carries TRBV5-6 and TRBJ2-1; 7 bases agree with TRBD1. Sequenced input: peripheral blood. This receptor was obtained from a man aged 25 to 40 with COVID-19, enrolled during active disease. The CDR3 DNA reads as TGTGCCAGCAGCTGGGGAGAGACAGGGAGCCGGTTCTTC. As protein: CASSWGETGSRFF. The complete variable domain, with remaining parts taken from reference TRBV5-6 and TRBJ2-1, reads DAGVTQSPTHLIKTRGQQVTLRCSPKSGHDTVSWYQQALGQGPQFIFQYYEEEERQRGNFPDRFSGHQFPNYSSELNVNALLLGDSALYLCASSWGETGSRFFGPGTRLTVL.